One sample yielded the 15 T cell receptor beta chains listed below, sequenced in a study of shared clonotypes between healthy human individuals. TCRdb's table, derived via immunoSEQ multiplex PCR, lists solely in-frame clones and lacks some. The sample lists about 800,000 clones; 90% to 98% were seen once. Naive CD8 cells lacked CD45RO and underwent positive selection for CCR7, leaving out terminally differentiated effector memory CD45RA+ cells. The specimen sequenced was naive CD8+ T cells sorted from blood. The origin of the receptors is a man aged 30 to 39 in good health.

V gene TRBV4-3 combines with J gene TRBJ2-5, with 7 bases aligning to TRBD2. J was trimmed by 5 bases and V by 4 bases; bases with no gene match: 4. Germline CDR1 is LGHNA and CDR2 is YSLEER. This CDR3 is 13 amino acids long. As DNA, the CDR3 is TGCGCCAGCAGCCGTCGGGAGGAGGAGACCCAGTACTTC. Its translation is CASSRREEETQYF.

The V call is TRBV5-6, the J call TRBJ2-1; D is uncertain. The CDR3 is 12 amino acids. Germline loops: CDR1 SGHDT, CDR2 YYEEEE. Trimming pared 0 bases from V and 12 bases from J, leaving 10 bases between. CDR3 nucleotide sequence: TGTGCCAGCAGCTTGGATGTCGGATGGCAGTTCTTC. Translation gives CASSLDVGWQFF.

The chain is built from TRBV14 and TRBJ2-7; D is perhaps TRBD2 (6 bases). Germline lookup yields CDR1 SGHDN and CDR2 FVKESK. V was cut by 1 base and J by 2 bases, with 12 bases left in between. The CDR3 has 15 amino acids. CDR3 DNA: TGTGCCAGCAGCCAAGGAATTAGCGGAGCCTACGAGCAGTACTTC. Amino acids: CASSQGISGAYEQYF.

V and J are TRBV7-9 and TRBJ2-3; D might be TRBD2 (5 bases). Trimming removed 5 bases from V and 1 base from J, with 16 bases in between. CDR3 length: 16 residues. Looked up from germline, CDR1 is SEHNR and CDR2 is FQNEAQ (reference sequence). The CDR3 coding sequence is TGTGCCAGCAGCATGTTGACTATCACCCGCACAGATACGCAGTATTTT. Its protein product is CASSMLTITRTDTQYF.

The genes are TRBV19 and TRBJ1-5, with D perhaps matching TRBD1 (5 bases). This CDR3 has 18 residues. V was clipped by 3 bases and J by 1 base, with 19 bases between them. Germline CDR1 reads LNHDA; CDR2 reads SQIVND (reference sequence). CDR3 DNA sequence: TGTGCCAGTAGTATTTGGGAAACAGGATATGAGAGCAATCAGCCCCAGCATTTT. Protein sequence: CASSIWETGYESNQPQHF. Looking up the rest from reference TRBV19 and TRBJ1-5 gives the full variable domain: DGGITQSPKYLFRKEGQNVTLSCEQNLNHDAMYWYRQDPGQGLRLIYYSQIVNDFQKGDIAEGYSVSREKKESFPLTVTSAQKNPTAFYLCASSIWETGYESNQPQHFGDGTRLSIL.

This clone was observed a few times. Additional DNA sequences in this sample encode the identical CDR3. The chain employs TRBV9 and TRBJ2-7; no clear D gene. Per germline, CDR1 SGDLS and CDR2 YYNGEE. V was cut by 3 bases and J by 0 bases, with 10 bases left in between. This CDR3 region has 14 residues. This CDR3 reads CASSGTVSSYEQYF. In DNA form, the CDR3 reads TGTGCCAGCAGCGGAACTGTTAGCTCCTACGAGCAGTACTTC. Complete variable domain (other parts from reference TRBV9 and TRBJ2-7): DSGVTQTPKHLITATGQRVTLRCSPRSGDLSVYWYQQSLDQGLQFLIQYYNGEERAKGNILERFSAQQFPDLHSELNLSSLELGDSALYFCASSGTVSSYEQYFGPGTRLTVT.

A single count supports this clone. CDR3 in DNA: TGTGCCAGCAGCGTCAGAACGTCGGGGACCGGGGAGCTGTTTTTT. Residues: CASSVRTSGTGELFF. The genes are TRBV9 and TRBJ2-2; TRBD2 is a possible D gene (5 bases). The germline V gene has CDR1 SGDLS and CDR2 YYNGEE. V was pared by 2 bases and J by 5 bases, with 13 bases between. The CDR3 sequence is 15 residues long.

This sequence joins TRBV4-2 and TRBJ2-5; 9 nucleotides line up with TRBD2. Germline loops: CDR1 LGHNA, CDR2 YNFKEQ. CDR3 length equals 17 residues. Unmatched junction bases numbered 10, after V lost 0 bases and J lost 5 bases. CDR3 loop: CASSQDGLAGKGETQYF. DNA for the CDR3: TGTGCCAGCAGCCAAGATGGCCTAGCGGGAAAGGGGGAGACCCAGTACTTC.

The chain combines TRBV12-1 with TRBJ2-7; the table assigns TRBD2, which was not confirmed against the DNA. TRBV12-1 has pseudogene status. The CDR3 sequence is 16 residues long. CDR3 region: CASSFAGLTLPYEQYF. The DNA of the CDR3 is TGTGCCAGCAGCTTTGCAGGACTAACGTTACCCTACGAGCAGTACTTC.

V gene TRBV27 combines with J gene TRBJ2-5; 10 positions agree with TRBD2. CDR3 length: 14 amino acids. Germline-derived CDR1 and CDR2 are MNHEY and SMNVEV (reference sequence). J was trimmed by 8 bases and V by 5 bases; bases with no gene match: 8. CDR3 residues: CASSSSSGRRTQYF. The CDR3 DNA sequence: TGTGCCAGCAGTAGTTCTAGCGGGAGACGAACCCAGTACTTC.

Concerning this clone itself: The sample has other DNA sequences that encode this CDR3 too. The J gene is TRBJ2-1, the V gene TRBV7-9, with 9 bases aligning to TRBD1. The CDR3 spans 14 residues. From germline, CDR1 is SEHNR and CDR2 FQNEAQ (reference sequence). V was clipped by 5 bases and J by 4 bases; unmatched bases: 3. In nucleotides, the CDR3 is TGTGCCAGCAGCCCGGGACAGGGTTACAATGAGCAGTTCTTC. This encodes CASSPGQGYNEQFF.

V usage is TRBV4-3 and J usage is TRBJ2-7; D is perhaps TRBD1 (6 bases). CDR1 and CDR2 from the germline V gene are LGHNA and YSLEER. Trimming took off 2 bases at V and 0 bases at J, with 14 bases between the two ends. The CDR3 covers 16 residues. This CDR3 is CASSQTGGRGSYEQYF. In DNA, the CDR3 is TGCGCCAGCAGCCAAACTGGGGGCAGGGGCTCCTACGAGCAGTACTTC.

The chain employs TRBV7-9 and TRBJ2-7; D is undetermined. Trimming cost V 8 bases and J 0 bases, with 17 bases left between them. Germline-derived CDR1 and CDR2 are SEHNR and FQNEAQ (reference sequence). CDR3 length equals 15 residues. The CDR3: CASHNPDRDSYEQYF. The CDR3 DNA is TGTGCCAGCCACAATCCGGACCGCGACTCCTACGAGCAGTACTTC.

The CDR3 bases are TGCAGCGTTGAGGCGGGACTCAATGAGCAGTTCTTC. Its protein product is CSVEAGLNEQFF. The rearrangement joins TRBV29-1 to TRBJ2-1; weak D call: TRBD2 (6 bases). Trimming left V 3 bases short and J 6 bases short, with 9 bases between. Germline V gene lookup returns CDR1 SQVTM and CDR2 ANQGSEA. There are 12 residues in the CDR3.

The CDR3 region has the DNA TGTGCCATCTCCAGGGGGAGCTCCTACAATGAGCAGTTCTTC. This gives the protein CAISRGSSYNEQFF. This sequence joins TRBV10-3 and TRBJ2-1; 7 bases agree with TRBD1. The CDR3 is made up of 14 amino acids. Trimming removed 8 bases from V and 0 bases from J; junction bases left unmatched: 4. CDR1 is ENHRY and CDR2 is SYGVKD in the germline V gene.